The 5 T cell receptor beta chains given below trace back to one sample, sequenced in a study of CXCR3-negative and CXCR3-positive naive CD8 T cells. Their specific antigens are unknown. UMI-labeled TRB cDNA libraries were prepared by 5' RACE. With the 5' RACE reads reprocessed, TCRdb shows one record per CDR3 protein and no DNA. This specimen shows around 110,000 distinct CDR3 sequences; the ten leading clones hold approximately 0.37%. Findings of the study overall: Against CXCR3-negative naive cells, CXCR3-positive naive cells showed more hydrophobic TRB CDR3s.

Sequencing input: naive CXCR3+ CD8+ T cells from blood. Noted subset: CD45RO-CCR7+CD27+CD95- naive CD8+ T cells expressing CXCR3 (TNR3+). The receptor source for this set is a human donor in good health. Some clones in this sample may be carry-over from other donors' samples.

This chain joins TRBV29-1 and TRBJ2-1. From germline, CDR1 is SQVTM and CDR2 ANQGSEA. The CDR3 length is 14 residues. The CDR3 region is CSVKDDYTYNEQFF.

This CDR3 is CASSLGTPEAFF. V and J are TRBV7-9 and TRBJ1-1. Germline-derived CDR1 and CDR2 are SEHNR and FQNEAQ (reference sequence). The CDR3 runs to 12 residues.

The genes are TRBV29-1 and TRBJ2-7; the D gene TCRdb calls, TRBD1, cannot be checked with no DNA. Germline V CDR1 and CDR2: SQVTM, ANQGSEA. The CDR3 is 16 residues long. This CDR3 reads CSAGVRSGGRGYEQYF.

The rearrangement uses TRBV7-9 and TRBJ2-7. This CDR3 spans 13 amino acids. Per germline, CDR1 SEHNR and CDR2 FQNEAQ (reference sequence). The CDR3 sequence is CASTTTFVYEQYF.

This chain connects TRBV7-3 to TRBJ2-7; TCRdb designates TRBD1, a call that cannot be tested without DNA. The CDR3 loop spans 13 amino acids. Germline V gene lookup returns CDR1 SGHTA and CDR2 FQGTGA. The CDR3 protein is CASSSGVFDEQYF.